These 29 T cell receptor beta chains originate from one sample sequenced in a study of cytomegalovirus exposure and HLA in healthy donors. The PCR contained 60 Vbeta and 13 Jbeta primers. Only in-frame clones appear in the TCRdb table, and some are missing; sequencing was by immunoSEQ multiplex PCR. Of some 70,000 clones listed, 55% to 75% are singletons. Sample: PBMCs. These receptors were collected from a woman in her 30s in good health and CMV-seronegative.

The rearrangement links TRBV30 to TRBJ2-7; D is undetermined. CDR3 length: 11 residues. Deletions cut 2 bases from V and 5 bases from J, with 7 bases between. Germline CDR1 and CDR2: GTSNPN and SVGIG (reference sequence). CDR3 protein: CAWSTVDEQYF. CDR3 coding DNA: TGTGCCTGGAGTACAGTAGACGAGCAGTACTTC.

The V gene is TRBV2, the J gene TRBJ2-3; TRBD2 is a possible D gene (6 bases). Trimming removed 4 bases at V and 3 bases at J, with 8 bases between. The CDR3 is 13 residues long. The germline V gene has CDR1 SNHLY and CDR2 FYNNEI. For the CDR3, the DNA is TGTGCCAGCAGTGGCGGGGATACAGATACGCAGTATTTT. It codes for CASSGGDTDTQYF.

The rearrangement links TRBV5-1 to TRBJ2-1; a possible D gene is TRBD1 (5 bases). CDR1 and CDR2 from the germline V gene are SGHRS and YFSETQ. This CDR3 has 15 amino acids. The germline V and J ends were trimmed by 6 bases and 1 base, with 14 bases remaining between them. CDR3 coding DNA: TGCGCCAGCAAGCTTGCTCAGGGATCCTACAATGAGCAGTTCTTC. Protein sequence: CASKLAQGSYNEQFF.

The chain couples TRBV13 to TRBJ1-3; tentatively, D is TRBD1 (5 bases). The V gene lost 1 base and the J gene lost 0 bases, with 16 bases spanning the gap. The CDR3 runs 18 residues. Per the germline V gene, CDR1 is PRHDT and CDR2 is FYEKMQ (reference sequence). CDR3 residues: CASSLATRGSLSGNTIYF. The DNA of the CDR3 is TGTGCCAGCAGCTTAGCCACGCGGGGGTCCCTCTCTGGAAACACCATATATTTT.

The count of this clone is one. J is TRBJ2-7 and V is TRBV7-2; weak D call: TRBD1 (7 bases). V was trimmed by 3 bases and J by 6 bases, leaving 18 bases between them. Germline CDR1 SGHTA, CDR2 FQGNSA. The CDR3 is 15 residues long. DNA for the CDR3: TGTGCCAGCAGCTTGACTTTGCAGGGGGGCCGCGAGCAGTACTTC. Protein: CASSLTLQGGREQYF. The variable domain in full, completed from reference TRBV7-2 and TRBJ2-7, reads GAGVSQSPSNKVTEKGKDVELRCDPISGHTALYWYRQSLGQGLEFLIYFQGNSAPDKSGLPSDRFSAERTGGSVSTLTIQRTQQEDSAVYLCASSLTLQGGREQYFGPGTRLTVT.

The chain couples TRBV29-1 to TRBJ1-1; TRBD1 agrees at 9 bases. J was trimmed by 6 bases and V by 6 bases; bases with no gene match: 5. Germline V lookup: CDR1 SQVTM, CDR2 ANQGSEA. This CDR3 region has 12 residues. DNA of the CDR3: TGCAGCGTAGTGAGACAGGGGGCTGAAGCTTTCTTT. Translation: CSVVRQGAEAFF.

This clone turned up a few times. The V call is TRBV9, the J call TRBJ1-4, with D possibly being TRBD1 (6 bases). Germline-derived CDR1 and CDR2 are SGDLS and YYNGEE. This CDR3 spans 16 amino acids. Trimming cost V 3 bases and J 5 bases, with 17 bases left between them. The CDR3 is CASSAAPTGANEKLFF. Here the CDR3 DNA reads TGTGCCAGCAGCGCGGCACCGACAGGCGCAAATGAAAAACTGTTTTTT.

The chain is built from TRBV28 and TRBJ1-1; no clear D. V gave up 5 bases and J gave up 4 bases, with 14 bases separating them. The CDR3 sequence is 14 residues long. CDR1 is MDHEN and CDR2 is SYDVKM in the germline V gene. The DNA of the CDR3 is TGTGCCAGCAGTCAATGGGCGGGGAGCACTGAAGCTTTCTTT. This codes for CASSQWAGSTEAFF. Combining the CDR3 with reference TRBV28 and TRBJ1-1 gives the whole variable domain DVKVTQSSRYLVKRTGEKVFLECVQDMDHENMFWYRQDPGLGLRLIYFSYDVKMKEKGDIPEGYSVSREKKERFSLILESASTNQTSMYLCASSQWAGSTEAFFGQGTRLTVV.

V gene TRBV30 combines with J gene TRBJ1-4; D is unresolved. The germline V gene encodes CDR1 GTSNPN and CDR2 SVGIG (reference sequence). The CDR3 extends over 14 amino acids. Trimming removed 4 bases from V and 0 bases from J, with 9 bases in between. The CDR3 spells CAWKRASTNEKLFF. The CDR3 DNA is TGTGCCTGGAAAAGAGCATCAACTAATGAAAAACTGTTTTTT. The full variable domain, in which reference TRBV30 and TRBJ1-4 provide the parts outside the CDR3, is SQTIHQWPATLVQPVGSPLSLECTVEGTSNPNLYWYRQAAGRGLQLLFYSVGIGQISSEVPQNLSASRPQDRQFILSSKKLLLSDSGFYLCAWKRASTNEKLFFGSGTQLSVL.

The chain joins TRBV6-5 to TRBJ2-3; 9 bases align to TRBD2. Germline assignment: CDR1 MNHEY and CDR2 SVGAGI. CDR3 length equals 15 residues. With 4 bases clipped from V and 10 bases from J, the junction kept 12 bases outside the gene matches. CDR3 loop: CASSSSGASSPAQYF. CDR3 nucleotides: TGTGCCAGCAGTTCTAGCGGGGCTTCTAGTCCTGCGCAGTATTTT.

V gene TRBV5-1 combines with J gene TRBJ2-7; D possibly corresponds to TRBD1 (6 bases). CDR3 length equals 15 residues. The germline CDR1 and CDR2 sequences are SGHRS and YFSETQ. The ends were cut back, 4 bases at V and 2 bases at J, with 16 bases in the middle. CDR3 coding DNA: TGCGCCAGCAGCCCGGGACAAGGGGGAGCCTACGAGCAGTACTTC. Translated, it gives CASSPGQGGAYEQYF.

This chain uses TRBV4-1 with TRBJ2-3; TRBD2 matches at 8 bases. Per germline, CDR1 MGHRA and CDR2 YSYEKL. J lost 2 bases, V lost 6 bases, and 1 base had no gene match. The CDR3 runs 13 residues. The CDR3 DNA reads as TGCGCCAGCAGGACTAGCGCCACAGATACGCAGTATTTT. Its translation is CASRTSATDTQYF.

The gene calls are TRBV5-1 and TRBJ1-4, with 9 positions matching TRBD1. Trimming took 4 bases from V and 7 from J; bases not matched to a gene: 5. From germline, CDR1 is SGHRS and CDR2 YFSETQ. This CDR3 contains 14 residues. The CDR3 sequence is CASSPDRGGEKLFF. CDR3 nucleotide sequence: TGCGCCAGCAGCCCGGACAGGGGTGGTGAAAAACTGTTTTTT.

V and J are TRBV6-5 and TRBJ1-1; 8 positions match TRBD1. V shed 5 bases and J 4 bases; nucleotides not matched to a gene: 6. Germline V gene data show CDR1 as MNHEY and CDR2 as SVGAGI. This CDR3 is 14 amino acids long. The CDR3 nucleotides read TGTGCCAGCAGTACCGGGACAGGCCCCACTGAAGCTTTCTTT. Translation: CASSTGTGPTEAFF.

The CDR3 spells CASTVTSPTNTGELFF. The CDR3 DNA is TGTGCCAGCACCGTGACTAGCCCTACGAACACCGGGGAGCTGTTTTTT. The chain carries TRBV6-6 and TRBJ2-2; TRBD2 agrees at 7 bases. This CDR3 has 16 amino acids. V was clipped by 7 bases and J by 0 bases; unmatched bases: 8. Germline values: CDR1 MNHNY, CDR2 SVGAGI (reference sequence).

This clone is a singleton in its sample. J is TRBJ2-5 and V is TRBV15; weak D call: TRBD1 (7 bases). V shed 1 base and J shed 1 base, with 10 bases lying between them. This CDR3 spans 15 amino acids. Germline V gives CDR1 LNHNV, CDR2 YYDKDF (reference sequence). The CDR3 is CATSRGGDSQETQYF. For the CDR3, the DNA is TGTGCCACCAGCAGAGGCGGGGACAGCCAAGAGACCCAGTACTTC.

Written as DNA, the CDR3 is TGTGCCAGCAGTCCTAACTACGAGCAGTACTTC. It codes for CASSPNYEQYF. This chain uses TRBV28 with TRBJ2-7, with no clear D. CDR3 length equals 11 residues. V lost 5 bases, J lost 3 bases, and 5 bases lay in between. Germline V gene sequence: CDR1 MDHEN, CDR2 SYDVKM.

V usage is TRBV19 and J usage is TRBJ1-6; TRBD1 agrees at 9 bases. CDR3 length: 15 residues. CDR1 is LNHDA, CDR2 SQIVND, per germline (reference sequence). V lost 4 bases and J lost 9; bases outside the gene matches: 7. The CDR3 protein is CASSNHRGLGSPLHF. The CDR3 DNA follows: TGTGCCAGTAGTAATCACAGGGGGCTGGGTTCACCCCTCCACTTT.

This rearrangement joins TRBV7-2 to TRBJ1-1, with TRBD1 matching 11 bases. The CDR3 is 15 amino acids. The V gene's germline CDR1 is SGHTA and CDR2 FQGNSA. V trimming: 5 bases; J trimming: 5 bases; junction bases outside the gene matches: 7. DNA for the CDR3: TGTGCCAGCAGCGGCCCGGGACAGGGGGGTACTGAAGCTTTCTTT. This encodes CASSGPGQGGTEAFF. Drawing the rest from reference TRBV7-2 and TRBJ1-1, the complete variable domain is GAGVSQSPSNKVTEKGKDVELRCDPISGHTALYWYRQSLGQGLEFLIYFQGNSAPDKSGLPSDRFSAERTGGSVSTLTIQRTQQEDSAVYLCASSGPGQGGTEAFFGQGTRLTVV.

This clone was detected a few times. The V call is TRBV25-1, the J call TRBJ1-2, with a possible D match to TRBD1 (6 bases). Germline V gives CDR1 MGHDK, CDR2 SYGVNS. Between the trimmed V and J ends, which lost 3 bases and 4 bases, there was a span of 18 bases. The CDR3 is made up of 16 amino acids. The CDR3: CASSDPVGPRGYGYTF. Written as DNA, the CDR3 is TGTGCCAGCAGTGACCCTGTAGGCCCCAGGGGCTATGGCTACACCTTC.

The DNA for the CDR3 is TGCGCCAGCAACTTACAAAGCGGGGGGGCTAAGGATGAGCAGTTCTTC. Its protein is CASNLQSGGAKDEQFF. The rearrangement joins TRBV10-1 to TRBJ2-1, with 10 positions matching TRBD2. V lost 7 bases and J lost 8; bases outside the gene matches: 14. CDR3 length equals 16 residues. Germline CDR1 is WNHNN and CDR2 is SYGVQD (reference sequence).

This clone came up once. Here the CDR3 reads CSVEDFRQDSYEQYF. The CDR3 DNA is TGCAGCGTTGAAGATTTCCGACAGGACTCCTACGAGCAGTACTTC. The chain has TRBV29-1 and TRBJ2-7, with D possibly matching TRBD1 (6 bases). Germline V gives CDR1 SQVTM, CDR2 ANQGSEA. The V end lost 0 bases, the J end lost 0 bases, and 12 bases lay between the germline ends. There are 15 residues in the CDR3.

The chain joins TRBV29-1 to TRBJ2-7, with D maybe TRBD1 (5 bases). The germline CDR1 and CDR2 sequences are SQVTM and ANQGSEA. V was clipped by 1 base and J by 3 bases, with 13 bases between them. This CDR3 has 14 residues. The CDR3 spells CSVEVAGKSYEQYF. CDR3 bases: TGCAGCGTTGAAGTCGCAGGGAAGAGCTACGAGCAGTACTTC.

The V call is TRBV7-9, the J call TRBJ2-3, with TRBD1 matching over 7 bases. CDR3 size: 18 residues. CDR1 SEHNR and CDR2 FQNEAQ come from the germline V gene (reference sequence). Unmatched junction bases numbered 15, after V lost 4 bases and J lost 2 bases. CDR3 DNA sequence: TGTGCCAGCAGCTGGGCCGGACAGGCCCAATCCCTCACAGATACGCAGTATTTT. This sequence encodes CASSWAGQAQSLTDTQYF.

The V and J genes are TRBV9 and TRBJ2-4, with 8 bases lining up with TRBD1. CDR1 SGDLS and CDR2 YYNGEE come from the germline V gene. J was trimmed by 6 bases and V by 1 base; bases with no gene match: 3. The CDR3 consists of 14 residues. In nucleotides, the CDR3 is TGTGCCAGCAGCGTACAGGGGGCCTCAAACATTCAGTACTTC. Translation: CASSVQGASNIQYF.

The chain carries TRBV19 and TRBJ1-5, with TRBD1 matching over 7 bases. V lost 6 bases and J lost 0; bases outside the gene matches: 14. This CDR3 is built from 18 residues. In germline, CDR1 is LNHDA, CDR2 SQIVND (reference sequence). The CDR3 DNA is TGTGCCAGTAGGAGGTCGGGACAGTTCTTAAATAGCAATCAGCCCCAGCATTTT. Translating it yields CASRRSGQFLNSNQPQHF.

In its sample, this clone was seen once. The chain is built from TRBV6-5 and TRBJ2-4; tentative D call: TRBD2 (6 bases). Between the trimmed V and J ends, which lost 5 bases and 6 bases, there was a span of 14 bases. The CDR3 sequence is 14 residues long. Germline V gene data show CDR1 as MNHEY and CDR2 as SVGAGI. Here the CDR3 reads CASSRSRELNIQYF. The DNA for the CDR3 is TGTGCCAGCAGTCGAAGCCGGGAGTTAAACATTCAGTACTTC.

This CDR3 reads CASSPPTGPYNEQFF. The CDR3 DNA reads as TGTGCCAGCAGCCCCCCGACAGGGCCCTACAATGAGCAGTTCTTC. V gene TRBV7-9 combines with J gene TRBJ2-1; 7 bases map to TRBD1. Germline lookup yields CDR1 SEHNR and CDR2 FQNEAQ (reference sequence). With V trimmed by 5 bases and J by 2 bases, 6 bases remained unmatched. This CDR3 has 15 amino acids.

The J gene is TRBJ2-3, the V gene TRBV18, with D uncertain. The V gene lost 5 bases and the J gene lost 5 bases, with 5 bases spanning the gap. The CDR3 contains 11 residues. CDR1 is KGHSH, CDR2 LQKENI, per germline. CDR3 residues: CASSSQDTQYF. CDR3 DNA sequence: TGTGCCAGCTCATCCCAAGATACGCAGTATTTT.